The 17 T cell receptor beta chains in this list originate from one sample, sequenced in a study of T cell repertoires in cytomegalovirus infection. TCRdb re-called the reads through MiXCR, storing one row per CDR3 protein. The sample carries about 360,000 distinct CDR3 sequences, roughly 18% recorded once. The sequenced material came from PBMCs. The receptor source for this set is a human donor in good health (CMV status not recorded). Some clones in this sample may be carry-over from other donors' samples.

At least ten counts were recorded for this clonotype. The chain is built from TRBV7-2 and TRBJ1-1, with D perhaps matching TRBD1 (6 bases). Germline-derived CDR1 and CDR2 are SGHTA and FQGNSA. Trimming removed 1 base at V and 0 bases at J, with 9 bases between. This CDR3 has 15 amino acids. CDR3 residues: CASSLVRGLNTEAFF. As DNA, the CDR3 is TGTGCCAGCAGCTTAGTACGGGGGCTGAACACTGAAGCTTTCTTT.

This clonotype was seen a handful of times. The chain carries TRBV12-3 or TRBV12-4 and TRBJ2-5, with D possibly matching TRBD2 (6 bases). Trimming cost V 3 bases and J 1 base, with 9 bases left between them. The CDR3 has 14 residues. Written as DNA, the CDR3 is TGTGCCAGCAGTTTCGGCGGGGTCCAAGAGACCCAGTACTTC. Translated, it gives CASSFGGVQETQYF.

This clonotype was detected a few times. The chain combines TRBV6-1 with TRBJ2-7; maybe TRBD2 (6 bases). Germline V gives CDR1 MNHNS, CDR2 SASEGT. V shed 5 bases and J shed 1 base, with 15 bases lying between them. The CDR3 spans 15 residues. The CDR3 bases are TGTGCCAGCAGTCCACGGGACTCAGCTTCCTACGAGCAGTACTTC. Amino acids: CASSPRDSASYEQYF.

This clonotype appeared a few times. This chain links TRBV2 with TRBJ2-1; a possible D gene is TRBD1 (6 bases). The CDR3 extends over 11 amino acids. V was pared by 8 bases and J by 7 bases, with 9 bases between. Germline V gene data show CDR1 as SNHLY and CDR2 as FYNNEI. CDR3: CASDRTNEQFF. The CDR3 DNA reads TGTGCCAGCGACAGGACAAATGAGCAGTTCTTC.

This clonotype has only a few counts. The chain employs TRBV2 and TRBJ1-6; possibly TRBD1 for D (6 bases). The V end lost 6 bases, the J end lost 0 bases, and 12 bases lay between the germline ends. The CDR3 spans 16 residues. CDR1 is SNHLY, CDR2 FYNNEI, per germline. The CDR3 sequence: CASRILGGSYNSPLHF. CDR3 DNA sequence: TGTGCCAGCAGAATACTAGGGGGCTCCTATAATTCACCCCTCCACTTT.

This clonotype was found many times. The V gene is TRBV6-2 or TRBV6-3, the J gene TRBJ2-5, with 9 bases lining up with TRBD2. The CDR3 runs to 15 residues. J lost 1 base, V lost 0 bases, and 0 bases had no gene match. From germline, CDR1 is MNHEY and CDR2 SVGEGT. CDR3 nucleotides: TGTGCCAGCAGTTACTCGACTAGCGGCCAAGAGACCCAGTACTTC. Translating it yields CASSYSTSGQETQYF.

The chain recombines TRBV11-2 with TRBJ1-4; D remains ambiguous. This CDR3 has 15 amino acids. Germline-derived CDR1 and CDR2 are SGHAT and FQNNGV. Between the trimmed V and J ends, which lost 5 bases and 0 bases, there was a span of 10 bases. The CDR3 DNA reads as TGTGCCAGCAGCATCGAGGGAACAACTAATGAAAAACTGTTTTTT. Translating gives CASSIEGTTNEKLFF.

The V gene is TRBV29-1, the J gene TRBJ2-6; D might be TRBD1 (6 bases). V lost 1 base and J lost 1, with 8 bases in between. Per the germline V gene, CDR1 is SQVTM and CDR2 is ANQGSEA. The CDR3 sequence is 15 residues long. The chain's CDR3 is CSVEGTESGANVLTF. The CDR3 region has the DNA TGCAGCGTTGAAGGGACAGAATCTGGGGCCAACGTCCTGACTTTC.

As concerns this clonotype: An end of the junction differs from the germline gene, which may be a read error. Here the CDR3 reads CIVVLAGQETQYF. The CDR3 nucleotides are TGCATCGTTGTCCTAGCAGGGCAAGAGACCCAGTACTTC. The chain joins TRBV29-1 to TRBJ2-5; either TRBD1 or TRBD2 may supply D (5 bases each). The germline V gene encodes CDR1 SQVTM and CDR2 ANQGSEA. The CDR3 is 13 amino acids.

This clonotype was seen more than once but under ten times. The CDR3: CASSYGLAENEQFF. CDR3 DNA: TGTGCCAGCAGCTACGGACTAGCGGAGAATGAGCAGTTCTTC. V usage is TRBV7-6 and J usage is TRBJ2-1, with 10 positions matching TRBD2. This CDR3 has 14 residues. Germline CDR1 SGHVS, CDR2 FNYEAQ. The V segment lost 4 bases and the J segment 7 bases; nucleotides outside the gene matches: 4.

This clonotype was counted ten times or more. This chain connects TRBV7-2 to TRBJ2-2, with D hard to call. From germline, CDR1 is SGHTA and CDR2 FQGNSA. This CDR3 contains 13 residues. Trimming cost V 3 bases and J 0 bases, with 2 bases left between them. The CDR3 loop reads CASSFPNTGELFF. The CDR3 coding sequence is TGTGCCAGCAGCTTCCCGAACACCGGGGAGCTGTTTTTT.

V is TRBV20-1 and J is TRBJ2-7, with D tentatively TRBD1 or TRBD2 (5 bases each). V dropped 6 bases and J dropped 4 bases, with 22 bases sitting between them. This CDR3 has 15 amino acids. Germline values: CDR1 DFQATT, CDR2 SNEGSKA (reference sequence). CDR3 amino acids: CSATVRRTGGYEQYF. The CDR3 nucleotides read TGCAGTGCGACAGTTCGCAGGACTGGGGGATACGAGCAGTACTTC.

This clonotype came up a few times. A read error may account for a junction end that differs from germline. The chain has TRBV19 and TRBJ2-3; D remains unclear. CDR3 length: 12 residues. Per germline, CDR1 LNHDA and CDR2 SQIVND (reference sequence). CDR3 residues: CASSNPTDTQYF. CDR3 DNA: TGTGCCAGCAGTAACCCCACAGATACGCAGTATTTT.

The sample holds a few counts of this clonotype. The chain combines TRBV20-1 with TRBJ1-2; 7 bases are shared with TRBD1. The length of the CDR3 is 15 residues. J gave up 1 base and V 0 bases, and 5 bases lay outside the gene matches. Looked up from germline, CDR1 is DFQATT and CDR2 is SNEGSKA (reference sequence). CDR3 DNA: TGCAGTGCTAGAGATTCGGGACAGTATAACTATGGCTACACCTTC. Its translation: CSARDSGQYNYGYTF.

With regard to this clonotype: Since a much larger clone is just one base distant, this may be a read error. The CDR3 carries no conserved terminal phenylalanine or tryptophan, so it likely arises from a read error. This chain links TRBV6-5 with TRBJ1-1; D call uncertain. There are 12 residues in the CDR3. V gave up 3 bases and J gave up 5 bases, with 7 bases separating them. Germline V gives CDR1 MNHEY, CDR2 SVGAGI. The CDR3 region is CASSYTGTEAFS. CDR3 in DNA: TGTGCCAGCAGTTATACGGGGACTGAAGCTTTCTCT.

This clonotype was recorded many times. V usage is TRBV7-9 and J usage is TRBJ2-1; D may be TRBD2 (6 bases). Germline V gives CDR1 SEHNR, CDR2 FQNEAQ (reference sequence). This CDR3 is 16 amino acids long. Trimming took 5 bases from V and 2 from J, leaving 16 bases between them. CDR3 residues: CASSLPAGLTYNEQFF. The CDR3 DNA reads TGTGCCAGCAGCCTCCCTGCGGGGCTTACCTACAATGAGCAGTTCTTC. Complete variable domain (other parts from reference TRBV7-9 and TRBJ2-1): DTGVSQNPRHKITKRGQNVTFRCDPISEHNRLYWYRQTLGQGPEFLTYFQNEAQLEKSRLLSDRFSAERPKGSFSTLEIQRTEQGDSAMYLCASSLPAGLTYNEQFFGPGTRLTVL.

This clonotype was detected many times. The J gene is TRBJ2-3, the V gene TRBV7-7; tentative D call: TRBD1 (5 bases). The ends were cut back, 1 base at V and 7 bases at J, with 9 bases in the middle. The CDR3 has 13 amino acids. CDR1 and CDR2 (germline): SSHAT, FNYEAQ (reference sequence). CDR3 protein: CASSLGGRNTQYF. Here the CDR3 DNA reads TGTGCCAGCAGCTTAGGGGGCAGGAATACGCAGTATTTT.